The rows below give T cell receptor beta chains drawn from one sample of a study of blood T cell repertoires in COVID-19. The data were produced by immunoSEQ multiplex PCR, yet TCRdb's version contains in-frame clones alone and is incomplete. This repertoire shows under 80,000 clones, 85% to 90% found once; its top ten account for around 4.2%. Source material: peripheral blood. The receptors derive from a man in his 70s with active COVID-19. Both conserved end residues are part of each CDR3. A D gene is named only where the DNA matches it firmly. Size is omitted from some rows. Given values are once, few, many or a class for expanded clones.

j_gene | d_gene | v_gene | abundance | CDR3nt | CDR3aa
TRBJ2-7 | NA | TRBV19 | NA | TGTGCCACCCGTCTTCGGGGCGGGGGCCCCTCCTACGAGCAGTACTTC | CATRLRGGGPSYEQYF
TRBJ2-5 | NA | TRBV7-8 | NA | TGTGCCAGCAGCCCCTATCCAGGGACTTTGGAAGAGACCCAGTACTTC | CASSPYPGTLEETQYF
TRBJ1-1 | NA | TRBV19 | NA | TGTGCCAGTAGTACGAGCCGCGGCACTGAAGCTTTCTTT | CASSTSRGTEAFF
TRBJ2-3 | TRBD1 | TRBV5-1 | NA | TGCGCCAGCAGCTTGGGGGGACAGCGAGATACGCAGTATTTT | CASSLGGQRDTQYF
TRBJ2-5 | TRBD2 | TRBV5-4 | NA | TGTGCCAGCAGTTCCGGGACAGGACCCCGACTAGCGGGAGGGGGGACCCAGTACTTC | CASSSGTGPRLAGGGTQYF
TRBJ2-5 | NA | TRBV20-1 | NA | TGCAGTGCGCGCGCCGGGGAGACCCAGTACTTC | CSARAGETQYF
TRBJ2-3 | NA | TRBV2 | NA | TGTGCCAGCATGCGGGTGGGCCCAGATACGCAGTATTTT | CASMRVGPDTQYF
TRBJ2-6 | NA | TRBV19 | NA | TGTGCCACCAGGGACTTTGCATCTGGGGCCAACGTCCTGACTTTC | CATRDFASGANVLTF
TRBJ1-3 | NA | TRBV5-6 | once | TGTGCCAGCAGCCAGGGTGTAGCTGGAAACACCATATATTTT | CASSQGVAGNTIYF
TRBJ1-3 | NA | TRBV4-3 | NA | TGCGCCAGCAGCCAAGATGTTCGGGGGGCGTCGGGAAACACCATATATTTT | CASSQDVRGASGNTIYF
TRBJ1-2 | NA | TRBV7-9 | NA | TGTGCCAGCAGCTTAGCGGGGGAGGTCTATGGCTACACCTTC | CASSLAGEVYGYTF
TRBJ2-3 | TRBD2 | TRBV7-3 | NA | TGTGCCAGCAGCTTAACCCGGACTAGGTATAGCACAGATACGCAGTATTTT | CASSLTRTRYSTDTQYF
TRBJ2-3 | TRBD2 | TRBV7-2 | NA | TGTGCCAGCAGCTTCGGACTAGCGGGAGGGCCAGAGTATTTT | CASSFGLAGGPEYF
TRBJ1-5 | NA | TRBV25-1 | NA | TGTGCCAGCAGTGAGGGTCGCGGGAGGGCAAATCAGCCCCAGCATTTT | CASSEGRGRANQPQHF
TRBJ2-2 | NA | TRBV4-3 | NA | TGCGCCAGCAGTGAGGCGGGGGCCGAACACCGGGGAGCTGTTTTT | CASSEAGAEHRGAVF
TRBJ2-3 | TRBD2 | TRBV5-1 | NA | TGCGCCAGCAGCACACCAGCGGGAGAGGGAGATACGCAGTATTTT | CASSTPAGEGDTQYF
TRBJ2-3 | TRBD2 | TRBV24-1 | NA | TGTGCCACCAGTGATTTGCAATTTCGTGGGCGGGAGGCGACAGATACGCAGTATTTT | CATSDLQFRGREATDTQYF
TRBJ2-2 | NA | TRBV3-1/TRBV3-2 | NA | TGTGCCAGCAGCCAATTTGGCGGGACCGGGGAGCTGTTTTTT | CASSQFGGTGELFF
TRBJ1-3 | NA | TRBV24-1 | NA | TGTGCCACCAGTGGTACAGGGACTGGAAACACCATATATTTT | CATSGTGTGNTIYF
TRBJ2-3 | NA | TRBV6-4 | once | TGTGCCAGCCGTACGCAGTATTTT | CASRTQYF
TRBJ1-4 | NA | TRBV7-9 | once | TGTGCCAGCAGCTTGGTGGAGTCCCCCGAAAAACTGTTTTTT | CASSLVESPEKLFF
TRBJ2-2 | NA | TRBV5-1 | NA | TGCGCCAGCAGCTTGGGGAGCCTTGGACTAAACACCGGGGAGCTGTTTTTT | CASSLGSLGLNTGELFF
TRBJ2-1 | TRBD2 | TRBV7-3 | NA | TGTGCCAGCAGCTCCGGGACTAGCGGGACAGATGAGCAGTTCTTC | CASSSGTSGTDEQFF
TRBJ1-1 | TRBD1 | TRBV9 | once | TGTGCCAGCAGCGGGGACAGGGAGTATTCTGAAGCTTTCTTT | CASSGDREYSEAFF
TRBJ1-2 | NA | TRBV9 | NA | TGTGCCAGCAGCGTTGGGGGGTCGAACTATGGCTACACCTTC | CASSVGGSNYGYTF
TRBJ2-1 | TRBD2 | TRBV10-2 | NA | TGCGCCAGCAGTGAGTCGGTAGCGGGGACCCCCAGCTCCTACAATGAGCAGTTCTTC | CASSESVAGTPSSYNEQFF
TRBJ2-5 | NA | TRBV28 | NA | TGTGCCAGCAGCCAAGTGGGCTACCAAGAGACCCAGTACTTC | CASSQVGYQETQYF
TRBJ2-7 | NA | TRBV21-1 | NA | TGTGCCAGCAGCCCCGAGGCCAGCGGGGTCGACGAGCAGTACTTC | CASSPEASGVDEQYF
TRBJ1-5 | NA | TRBV7-2 | NA | TGTGCCAGCAGCTTAGAGGGAGGATGCCCCCAGCATTTT | CASSLEGGCPQHF
TRBJ2-7 | TRBD2 | TRBV24-1 | NA | TGTGCCACCAGTGACCCGACTAGCGGGAAGGGCTACGAGCAGTACTTC | CATSDPTSGKGYEQYF
TRBJ2-3 | NA | TRBV5-1 | NA | TGCGCCAGCAGCTTGGGGGCGTTGGCGGGCAGCACAGATACGCAGTATTTT | CASSLGALAGSTDTQYF
TRBJ1-1 | NA | TRBV28 | NA | TGTGCCAGCAGTCCCCCCCGCATACTCACTGAAGCTTTCTTT | CASSPPRILTEAFF
TRBJ2-3 | TRBD2 | TRBV24-1 | NA | TGTGCCACCAGTGACCCCACTAGCGGCCCAACAGATACGCAGTATTTT | CATSDPTSGPTDTQYF
TRBJ1-1 | NA | TRBV12-3/TRBV12-4 | NA | TGTGCCAGCAGTTTGGGCAGGAACACTGAAGCTTTCTTT | CASSLGRNTEAFF
TRBJ2-2 | TRBD1 | TRBV24-1 | NA | TGTGCCACCCAGACAGGGTTCACCGGGGAGCTGTTTTTT | CATQTGFTGELFF
TRBJ1-5 | NA | TRBV24-1 | NA | TGTGCCACCAGTGATTTGCCAAATCAGCCCCAGCATTTT | CATSDLPNQPQHF
TRBJ1-1 | TRBD1 | TRBV7-9 | NA | TGTGCCAGCAGCGGGCGGGACAGGGGGAACACTGAAGCTTTCTTT | CASSGRDRGNTEAFF
TRBJ2-3 | NA | TRBV30 | NA | TGTGCCTGGAGTCCCGGGTCAAATACGCAGTATTTT | CAWSPGSNTQYF
TRBJ1-4 | NA | TRBV7-8 | NA | TGTGCCAGCAGCCCCCCCCGGTTGGGCGAAAAACTGTTTTTT | CASSPPRLGEKLFF
TRBJ1-2 | NA | TRBV7-9 | NA | TGTGCCAGCAGCTTAGAGACAACGTTCAACTATGGCTACACCTTC | CASSLETTFNYGYTF
TRBJ2-7 | NA | TRBV12-5 | NA | TGTGCTAGTGGTACGGTCTACGAGCAGTACTTC | CASGTVYEQYF
TRBJ1-1 | TRBD1 | TRBV11-1 | NA | TGTGCCAGCAGCCCACCACAGGGGGAGTTCGAAGCTTTCTTT | CASSPPQGEFEAFF